This T cell receptor beta chain is from a study of shared clonotypes between healthy human individuals. Using immunoSEQ multiplex PCR, the repertoire was profiled, and TCRdb retains in-frame clones only, with some absent. The data show approximately 640,000 clones, 72% seen once. Division of CD4+ cells produced a CD45RA+ naive subset and a CD45RA-negative memory subset. Study results and limitations: As a rule, naive subsets had a larger estimated richness than memory subsets. Rarefaction curves obtained for sorted subsets showed sequencing incomplete despite large depth. It was observed that roughly 5.1% of naive CD4 clonotypes were shared across several donors.

With respect to this clone: Its antigen is unknown.

This CDR3 contains 18 residues. The V end lost 3 bases, the J end lost 2 bases, and 23 bases lay between the germline ends. Germline V lookup: CDR1 MDHEN, CDR2 SYDVKM. This TCR derives from a young woman in good health. V is TRBV28 and J is TRBJ2-7; D may correspond to TRBD1 or TRBD2 (6 bases each). Sequencing was done on a sample of memory CD4+ T cells sorted from blood. Sample subset: CD45RA-negative fraction. CDR3 loop: CASSLVRTARGRTYEQYF. CDR3 DNA sequence: TGTGCCAGCAGTTTGGTCCGGACGGCCCGGGGGCGGACCTACGAGCAGTACTTC. Based on the CDR3 plus reference TRBV28 and TRBJ2-7, the full variable domain is DVKVTQSSRYLVKRTGEKVFLECVQDMDHENMFWYRQDPGLGLRLIYFSYDVKMKEKGDIPEGYSVSREKKERFSLILESASTNQTSMYLCASSLVRTARGRTYEQYFGPGTRLTVT.